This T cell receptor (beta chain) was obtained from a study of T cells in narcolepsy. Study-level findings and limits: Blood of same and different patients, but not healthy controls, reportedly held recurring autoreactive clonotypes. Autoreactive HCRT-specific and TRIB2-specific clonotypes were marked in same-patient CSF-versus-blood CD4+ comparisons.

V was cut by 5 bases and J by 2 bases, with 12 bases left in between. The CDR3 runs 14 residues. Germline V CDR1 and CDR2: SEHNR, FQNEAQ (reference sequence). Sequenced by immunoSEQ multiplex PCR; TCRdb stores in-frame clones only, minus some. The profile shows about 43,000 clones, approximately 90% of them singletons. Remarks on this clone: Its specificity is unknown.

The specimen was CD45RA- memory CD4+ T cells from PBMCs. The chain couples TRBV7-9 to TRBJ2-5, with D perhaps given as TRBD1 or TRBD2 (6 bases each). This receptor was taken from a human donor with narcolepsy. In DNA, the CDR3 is TGTGCCAGCAGCCGCGGGACAACACAAGAGACCCAGTACTTC. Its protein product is CASSRGTTQETQYF.